A single sample is the source of the 26 T cell receptor beta chains below, sequenced in a study of neurological immune-mediated disorders. TCRdb used MiXCR to reprocess the 5' RACE reads, holding one entry per CDR3 protein. The data hold about 30,000 distinct CDR3 sequences, with 5.5% to 6% observed a single time. The source material was CD4+ T cells from blood. These receptors were collected from a woman in her forties or fifties in good health.

There are many counts of this clonotype. This chain connects TRBV5-6 to TRBJ2-3; D not resolved. Deletions cut 5 bases from V and 3 bases from J, with 10 bases between. The CDR3 runs to 13 residues. Germline V gene lookup returns CDR1 SGHDT and CDR2 YYEEEE. The CDR3 DNA follows: TGTGCCAGCAGTCCCCTTGGAACAGATACGCAGTATTTT. This codes for CASSPLGTDTQYF.

This clonotype occurred many times. The chain is built from TRBV6-5 and TRBJ1-5; D uncertain. The length of the CDR3 is 15 residues. Trimming took 0 bases from V and 2 from J, leaving 8 bases between them. Germline assignment: CDR1 MNHEY and CDR2 SVGAGI. CDR3 coding DNA: TGTGCCAGCAGTTACTCGAACAAAGGCAATCAGCCCCAGCATTTT. Protein sequence: CASSYSNKGNQPQHF.

This clonotype was seen at least ten times. The chain is built from TRBV27 and TRBJ2-7, with D maybe TRBD1 (6 bases). Between the trimmed V and J ends, which lost 7 bases and 5 bases, there was a span of 15 bases. This CDR3 comprises 13 residues. Germline lookup yields CDR1 MNHEY and CDR2 SMNVEV (reference sequence). Written as DNA, the CDR3 is TGTGCCAGCAAACCGGGACAACAAAACGAGCAGTACTTC. Translating it yields CASKPGQQNEQYF.

This clonotype was detected many times. J is TRBJ2-3 and V is TRBV5-1, with TRBD2 matching over 9 bases. The CDR3 is 13 amino acids. The ends lost 5 bases at V and 9 bases at J; junction bases unmatched: 7. CDR1 is SGHRS and CDR2 is YFSETQ in the germline V gene. The CDR3 DNA reads as TGCGCCAGCAGGGGGAGTAGCGGGGGAACGCAGTATTTT. Its protein product is CASRGSSGGTQYF.

This clonotype was recorded many times. The V call is TRBV20-1, the J call TRBJ1-2; TRBD1 matches at 9 bases. This CDR3 region has 11 residues. From germline, CDR1 is DFQATT and CDR2 SNEGSKA (reference sequence). V lost 3 bases, J lost 14 bases, and 7 bases stayed unmatched. CDR3 sequence (DNA): TGCAGTGCTAGTAGGACAGGGGTTTTTACCTTC. Residues: CSASRTGVFTF.

This clonotype was counted at least ten times. The chain combines TRBV21-1 with TRBJ2-3; TRBD1 is the table's D call and was not checked against the DNA. TRBV21-1 is described as a pseudogene. The CDR3 spans 20 residues. The CDR3 sequence is CASSLRTKKKSRDRGNTQYF. The CDR3 bases are TGTGCCAGCAGCCTAAGAACAAAAAAAAAAAGCCGGGACAGGGGGAATACGCAGTATTTT.

In its sample, this clonotype was seen many times. V and J are TRBV12-3 or TRBV12-4 and TRBJ2-2, with D perhaps TRBD2 (6 bases). V dropped 0 bases and J dropped 4 bases, with 9 bases sitting between them. The CDR3 length is 15 residues. DNA of the CDR3: TGTGCCAGCAGTTTAGCGGGGGGTGTCACCGGGGAGCTGTTTTTT. Translation: CASSLAGGVTGELFF.

This clonotype was picked up many times. The chain employs TRBV5-1 and TRBJ2-1; D remains ambiguous. The V end lost 3 bases, the J end lost 6 bases, and 16 bases lay between the germline ends. The CDR3 contains 15 residues. CDR1 and CDR2 (germline): SGHRS, YFSETQ. In DNA, the CDR3 is TGCGCCAGCAGCTCCCGGGCGCAGGTGAGCAATGAGCAGTTCTTC. This gives the protein CASSSRAQVSNEQFF.

At least ten counts were recorded for this clonotype. The V and J genes are TRBV5-6 and TRBJ1-1, with 9 bases lining up with TRBD1. This CDR3 spans 13 amino acids. Germline assignment: CDR1 SGHDT and CDR2 YYEEEE. V lost 0 bases, J lost 7 bases, and 1 base stayed unmatched. The DNA of the CDR3 is TGTGCCAGCAGCTTGGGGGACAGGGATGAAGCTTTCTTT. Its protein product is CASSLGDRDEAFF.

The table lists this clonotype with many counts. The chain employs TRBV7-8 and TRBJ2-3; tentatively, D is TRBD1 (6 bases). The V and J ends lost 6 bases and 2 bases respectively, with 12 bases between them. This CDR3 has 14 amino acids. The germline gives CDR1 SGHVS, CDR2 FQNEAQ. The CDR3 DNA follows: TGTGCCAGCAGATTGGGACACTTCACAGATACGCAGTATTTT. It is translated as CASRLGHFTDTQYF.

This clonotype came up many times. The chain uses TRBV4-2 and TRBJ1-1; D is ambiguous. Trimming removed 2 bases at V and 1 base at J, with 11 bases between. CDR3 length: 15 amino acids. Per the germline V gene, CDR1 is LGHNA and CDR2 is YNFKEQ. The CDR3 region has the DNA TGTGCCAGCAGCCAACTCAGAGGCGGGAACACTGAAGCTTTCTTT. This translates into CASSQLRGGNTEAFF.

There are many counts of this clonotype. This sequence joins TRBV7-9 and TRBJ2-4; D remains ambiguous. The CDR3 consists of 12 residues. V lost 3 bases and J lost 11, with 11 bases in between. CDR1 and CDR2 (germline): SEHNR, FQNEAQ (reference sequence). In nucleotides, the CDR3 is TGTGCCAGCAGCTTCCACAATACCGTTCAGTACTTC. Protein sequence: CASSFHNTVQYF.

This clonotype was observed many times. The gene calls are TRBV20-1 and TRBJ2-1; the D is unclear. The germline V gene encodes CDR1 DFQATT and CDR2 SNEGSKA (reference sequence). Trimming shortened V by 5 bases and J by 8 bases, and 19 bases separated the two germline ends. This CDR3 comprises 14 residues. In DNA, the CDR3 is TGCAGTGCTCCAAGGCAGAGTTTTGGGGATGAGCAGTTCTTC. Its translation: CSAPRQSFGDEQFF.

This clonotype appeared many times. The V and J genes are TRBV28 and TRBJ1-2; 10 positions match TRBD1. Germline V CDR1 and CDR2: MDHEN, SYDVKM. There are 13 residues in the CDR3. V trimming: 6 bases; J trimming: 7 bases; junction bases outside the gene matches: 5. CDR3 DNA: TGTGCCAGCAGAAGGACAGGGGGGCTTGGCTACACCTTC. Amino acids: CASRRTGGLGYTF.

This clonotype was observed at least ten times. The chain is built from TRBV20-1 and TRBJ2-7; D is perhaps TRBD2 (5 bases). V lost 3 bases, J lost 0 bases, and 15 bases lay in between. Germline lookup yields CDR1 DFQATT and CDR2 SNEGSKA (reference sequence). The CDR3 totals 15 residues. The CDR3 protein is CSARGRLISSYEQYF. The CDR3, as DNA: TGCAGTGCTAGGGGCCGACTAATCAGCTCCTACGAGCAGTACTTC.

Many counts were recorded for this clonotype. The CDR3 region has the DNA TGCGCCAGCAGCTTAGATCCTGCCGGGGAGCTGTTTTTT. Translating gives CASSLDPAGELFF. The rearrangement links TRBV5-1 to TRBJ2-2; D is undetermined. V lost 2 bases, J lost 6 bases, and 8 bases lay in between. The CDR3 runs to 13 residues. The germline CDR1 and CDR2 sequences are SGHRS and YFSETQ. The whole variable domain, remainder taken from reference TRBV5-1 and TRBJ2-2, is KAGVTQTPRYLIKTRGQQVTLSCSPISGHRSVSWYQQTPGQGLQFLFEYFSETQRNKGNFPGRFSGRQFSNSRSEMNVSTLELGDSALYLCASSLDPAGELFFGEGSRLTVL.

This clonotype was detected ten times or more. The rearrangement joins TRBV15 to TRBJ2-7; D is unclear. The CDR3 extends over 15 amino acids. V lost 1 base and J 0 bases, leaving 10 bases between the germline ends. Germline CDR1 LNHNV, CDR2 YYDKDF (reference sequence). The CDR3 nucleotides read TGTGCCACCAGCAGAGGCCCAGCAGTCTCCTACGAGCAGTACTTC. Its translation is CATSRGPAVSYEQYF. Based on the CDR3 plus reference TRBV15 and TRBJ2-7, the full variable domain is DAMVIQNPRYQVTQFGKPVTLSCSQTLNHNVMYWYQQKSSQAPKLLFHYYDKDFNNEADTPDNFQSRRPNTSFCFLDIRSPGLGDTAMYLCATSRGPAVSYEQYFGPGTRLTVT.

The table lists this clonotype with many counts. The chain's CDR3 is CASSPGLGTLNTEAFF. The CDR3 DNA sequence: TGTGCCAGCTCACCGGGTCTTGGGACATTGAACACTGAAGCTTTCTTT. The J gene is TRBJ1-1, the V gene TRBV18; TRBD1 is a possible D gene (6 bases). Trimming cost V 3 bases and J 0 bases, with 14 bases left between them. CDR1 and CDR2 from the germline V gene are KGHSH and LQKENI. The length of the CDR3 is 16 residues.

In this sample, this clonotype turned up many times. The rearrangement uses TRBV27 and TRBJ1-2; TRBD1 is a possible D gene (5 bases). With 4 bases removed from V and 4 bases from J, the gap between germline ends came to 10 bases. The CDR3 is 13 amino acids. The germline V gene has CDR1 MNHEY and CDR2 SMNVEV (reference sequence). The CDR3 is CASSSGAGYGYTF. For the CDR3, the DNA is TGTGCCAGCAGTTCTGGGGCTGGCTATGGCTACACCTTC.

This clonotype showed up many times. The rearrangement links TRBV18 to TRBJ1-1; the D is unclear. Trimming shortened V by 8 bases and J by 2 bases, and 18 bases separated the two germline ends. Germline V gene data show CDR1 as KGHSH and CDR2 as LQKENI. The CDR3 loop spans 15 amino acids. The CDR3 DNA reads as TGTGCCAGCCGTCACCCTGCGACACCCAACACTGAAGCTTTCTTT. Protein sequence: CASRHPATPNTEAFF. Supplemented by reference TRBV18 and TRBJ1-1, the full variable domain reads NAGVMQNPRHLVRRRGQEARLRCSPMKGHSHVYWYRQLPEEGLKFMVYLQKENIIDESGMPKERFSAEFPKEGPSILRIQQVVRGDSAAYFCASRHPATPNTEAFFGQGTRLTVV.

The sample holds many counts of this clonotype. The rearrangement uses TRBV29-1 and TRBJ1-1; the D is unclear. The V end was cut by 4 bases, the J end by 2 bases, with 14 bases between. CDR1 SQVTM and CDR2 ANQGSEA come from the germline V gene. The CDR3 has 14 amino acids. The CDR3 reads CSVAFQKSNTEAFF. The CDR3 DNA reads as TGCAGCGTTGCTTTCCAGAAAAGCAACACTGAAGCTTTCTTT.

This clonotype was recorded many times. The chain has TRBV5-1 and TRBJ2-1; 10 bases line up with TRBD2. Germline CDR1 SGHRS, CDR2 YFSETQ. V shed 2 bases and J 6 bases; nucleotides not matched to a gene: 8. This CDR3 is built from 16 residues. CDR3 region: CASSFTSGTVSNEQFF. The CDR3 coding sequence is TGCGCCAGCAGCTTCACTAGCGGGACGGTGTCCAATGAGCAGTTCTTC.

This clonotype appeared many times. The CDR3 sequence: CASSLPSLPYEQYF. CDR3 DNA: TGTGCCAGCAGTTTACCAAGCCTACCCTACGAGCAGTACTTC. This chain connects TRBV28 to TRBJ2-7; D ambiguous. The CDR3 runs 14 residues. Germline V gene sequence: CDR1 MDHEN, CDR2 SYDVKM. The V gene lost 2 bases and the J gene lost 2 bases, with 10 bases spanning the gap.

This clonotype was counted only a few times. V usage is TRBV7-3 and J usage is TRBJ2-2, with D tentatively TRBD2 (5 bases). V was clipped by 7 bases and J by 8 bases, with 23 bases between them. Germline CDR1 reads SGHTA; CDR2 reads FQGTGA. CDR3 length: 16 amino acids. This CDR3 is CASIFEKGSSTGELFF. CDR3 in DNA: TGTGCCAGCATCTTCGAAAAAGGGAGCTCCACGGGGGAGCTGTTTTTT.

This clonotype was picked up many times. This rearrangement joins TRBV6-5 to TRBJ2-3; D may be TRBD1 (5 bases). Germline CDR1 is MNHEY and CDR2 is SVGAGI. Trimming removed 2 bases at V and 6 bases at J, with 9 bases between. The CDR3 length is 13 residues. This CDR3 reads CASSYRQGDTQYF. The CDR3 DNA sequence: TGTGCCAGCAGTTACCGCCAGGGTGATACGCAGTATTTT.

In its sample, this clonotype was seen many times. The V and J genes are TRBV6-2 or TRBV6-3 and TRBJ2-6; D is uncertain. Germline lookup yields CDR1 MNHEY and CDR2 SVGEGT. The length of the CDR3 is 15 residues. V was trimmed by 6 bases and J by 0 bases, leaving 9 bases between them. The CDR3 is CASSRRLSGANVLTF. The DNA for the CDR3 is TGTGCCAGCAGCCGAAGGCTCTCTGGGGCCAACGTCCTGACTTTC.